A selection of T cell receptor beta chains follows, all from one sample in a study of blood T cell repertoires in COVID-19. Here immunoSEQ multiplex PCR was the method, and the copy in TCRdb shows in-frame clones only, minus some. The data contain around 160,000 clones, around 90% of them singletons. Sample: peripheral blood. These TCRs come from a man aged 55 to 70 with acute or convalescent COVID-19. Both conserved end residues are part of each CDR3. A D gene is named only where the DNA matches it firmly. Size values are once, few and many counts, or a class for expanded clones, and some rows have none.

DNA: TGTGCCAGTAGCAGAGACGGGGGGGCCGTAGAGACCCAGTACTTC
CDR3: CASSRDGGAVETQYF
D: TRBD2
size: NA
V: TRBV19
length: 15
J: TRBJ2-5

DNA: TGTGCCAGCAGTGAGGGTGACAGGGAGGCCTTCTCTCAGCCCCAGCATTTT
CDR3: CASSEGDREAFSQPQHF
D: TRBD1
size: NA
V: TRBV6-1
length: 17
J: TRBJ1-5

DNA: TGTGCCAGCAGCGTCACACCGGGACTAATAAACGAGCAGTACTTC
CDR3: CASSVTPGLINEQYF
D: TRBD2
size: once
V: TRBV9
length: 15
J: TRBJ2-7

DNA: TGTGCCAGCAGCGTCCACCCCCAGGGCAACACAGATACGCAGTATTTT
CDR3: CASSVHPQGNTDTQYF
D: NA
size: NA
V: TRBV9
length: 16
J: TRBJ2-3

DNA: TGTGCCAGCAGTGTCGGCGGCACCTCTGGAAACACCATATATTTT
CDR3: CASSVGGTSGNTIYF
D: NA
size: NA
V: TRBV2
length: 15
J: TRBJ1-3

DNA: TGTGCCAGCAGTTACGCCCCGACAGGGAACGGAAACATTCAGTACTTC
CDR3: CASSYAPTGNGNIQYF
D: TRBD1
size: NA
V: TRBV6-5
length: 16
J: TRBJ2-4

DNA: TGCGCCAGCAGTCAATGGGACAGGGGTTGTTCGCGCACTGAAGCTTTCTTT
CDR3: CASSQWDRGCSRTEAFF
D: TRBD1
size: few
V: TRBV23-1
length: 17
J: TRBJ1-1

DNA: TGTGCCAGCCAAGACAGGGTATACTACGAGCAGTACTTC
CDR3: CASQDRVYYEQYF
D: TRBD1
size: NA
V: TRBV5-8
length: 13
J: TRBJ2-7

DNA: TGTGCCAGCACGCGGGGACAGTATCAGCCCCAGCATTTT
CDR3: CASTRGQYQPQHF
D: TRBD1
size: once
V: TRBV12-3/TRBV12-4
length: 13
J: TRBJ1-5

DNA: TGTGCCAGCAGTTACGGGGGGAAAGAGACCCAGTACTTC
CDR3: CASSYGGKETQYF
D: NA
size: NA
V: TRBV6-5
length: 13
J: TRBJ2-5

DNA: TGTGCCAGCAGTTTGGCAGCGCGAAATCAGCCCCAGCATTTT
CDR3: CASSLAARNQPQHF
D: NA
size: NA
V: TRBV27
length: 14
J: TRBJ1-5

DNA: TGTGCCAGCAGCTTGGGGTCGGGGGTAGAGACTGAAGCTTTCTTT
CDR3: CASSLGSGVETEAFF
D: NA
size: once
V: TRBV5-6
length: 15
J: TRBJ1-1

DNA: TGTGCCAGCAGCCCACTCAGGGGTAGCACAGATACGCAGTATTTT
CDR3: CASSPLRGSTDTQYF
D: NA
size: NA
V: TRBV11-2
length: 15
J: TRBJ2-3

DNA: TGTGCCAGTAAAAATGCGGGACGGAAATCTGAAGCTTTCTTT
CDR3: CASKNAGRKSEAFF
D: NA
size: NA
V: TRBV19
length: 14
J: TRBJ1-1

DNA: TGCGCCAGCAGCTTGTTGGTTGGAGGGACTGAAGCTTTCTTT
CDR3: CASSLLVGGTEAFF
D: NA
size: NA
V: TRBV5-1
length: 14
J: TRBJ1-1

DNA: TGTGCCAGCAGCCATGGACAGGCGGAGTACTTC
CDR3: CASSHGQAEYF
D: TRBD1
size: NA
V: TRBV3-1/TRBV3-2
length: 11
J: TRBJ2-7

DNA: TGTGCCAGCAGTGATGGGGCAGGAGCCACCGGGGAGCTGTTTTTT
CDR3: CASSDGAGATGELFF
D: NA
size: NA
V: TRBV2
length: 15
J: TRBJ2-2

DNA: TGTGCCTGGATGGAAGTGACAGAAAGATCAGATACGCAGTATTTT
CDR3: CAWMEVTERSDTQYF
D: NA
size: NA
V: TRBV30
length: 15
J: TRBJ2-3

DNA: TGTGCCAGCAGTGAATCCTACAGGGGCACTGAAGCTTTCTTT
CDR3: CASSESYRGTEAFF
D: TRBD1
size: NA
V: TRBV6-1
length: 14
J: TRBJ1-1

DNA: TGTGCCAGCCTAGCACGGGACAGGGTGAATCAGCCCCAGCATTTT
CDR3: CASLARDRVNQPQHF
D: TRBD1
size: NA
V: TRBV19
length: 15
J: TRBJ1-5

DNA: TGTGCCAGCAGCGTAGAAGGGGGCAGAAGTGAAAAACTGTTTTTT
CDR3: CASSVEGGRSEKLFF
D: TRBD1
size: NA
V: TRBV11-2
length: 15
J: TRBJ1-4

DNA: TGTGCCAGCAGTTTAGGGACAGCAACTAACTATGGCTACACCTTC
CDR3: CASSLGTATNYGYTF
D: TRBD1
size: NA
V: TRBV27
length: 15
J: TRBJ1-2

DNA: TGTGCCAGCAGACACAGGGGGAACTATGGCTACACCTTC
CDR3: CASRHRGNYGYTF
D: TRBD1
size: once
V: TRBV3-1/TRBV3-2
length: 13
J: TRBJ1-2

DNA: TGTGCCAGCAGCTTAAATGGGAGGCAGCCTGGGGCCAACGTCCTGACTTTC
CDR3: CASSLNGRQPGANVLTF
D: NA
size: NA
V: TRBV11-2
length: 17
J: TRBJ2-6

DNA: TGTGCCAGCACCAGTCTAGCCAAAAACATTCAGTACTTC
CDR3: CASTSLAKNIQYF
D: NA
size: NA
V: TRBV6-5
length: 13
J: TRBJ2-4

DNA: TGTGCCAGCTCACCCACCGTGAGCCTCAATGAAAAACTGTTTTTT
CDR3: CASSPTVSLNEKLFF
D: NA
size: NA
V: TRBV18
length: 15
J: TRBJ1-4

DNA: TGTGCCAGCTCACCACCATACCGGGGACAGATCGTGGCTTTCTTT
CDR3: CASSPPYRGQIVAFF
D: TRBD1
size: NA
V: TRBV18
length: 15
J: TRBJ1-1

DNA: TGTGCCAGCAGCCCAGGGACTTCCTATGGCTACACCTTC
CDR3: CASSPGTSYGYTF
D: NA
size: NA
V: TRBV7-9
length: 13
J: TRBJ1-2

DNA: TGTGCCAGCAGCTCAGGGGCGAGCCGTGGCTACACCTTC
CDR3: CASSSGASRGYTF
D: NA
size: NA
V: TRBV7-3
length: 13
J: TRBJ1-2

DNA: TGCGCCAGCAGAGGACAGGGGGCAGGCGAAGGGTATGGCTACACCTTC
CDR3: CASRGQGAGEGYGYTF
D: TRBD1
size: NA
V: TRBV5-1
length: 16
J: TRBJ1-2

DNA: TGTGCCAGCAGGAACCAGCAGGGAAGCTCCTACGAGCAGTACTTC
CDR3: CASRNQQGSSYEQYF
D: NA
size: NA
V: TRBV6-5
length: 15
J: TRBJ2-7

DNA: TGTGCCAGCTCCCGAGGCGTCGAGAGCACAGATACGCAGTATTTT
CDR3: CASSRGVESTDTQYF
D: NA
size: NA
V: TRBV4-2
length: 15
J: TRBJ2-3

DNA: TGTGCCAGCAGTGAAGCGATCCAGCGGGGGGGCTACAATGAGCAGTTCTTC
CDR3: CASSEAIQRGGYNEQFF
D: TRBD2
size: once
V: TRBV2
length: 17
J: TRBJ2-1

DNA: TGTGCCATCAGTGAGTCGGGGAGAGACGCCTACGAGCAGTACTTC
CDR3: CAISESGRDAYEQYF
D: NA
size: NA
V: TRBV10-3
length: 15
J: TRBJ2-7

DNA: TGTGCCAGCATTGCTACCTACGAGCAGTACTTC
CDR3: CASIATYEQYF
D: NA
size: NA
V: TRBV6-5
length: 11
J: TRBJ2-7

DNA: TGTGCCAGCAGCAGGACAGGGGAGTTTTCACCCCTCCACTTT
CDR3: CASSRTGEFSPLHF
D: TRBD1
size: NA
V: TRBV6-5
length: 14
J: TRBJ1-6

DNA: TGCGCCAGCAGCCAAGATGTGGCAGGGGAAGAGCAGTACTTC
CDR3: CASSQDVAGEEQYF
D: NA
size: NA
V: TRBV4-1
length: 14
J: TRBJ2-7

DNA: TGTGCCAGCAGTGGCCGGACAGGGGTTGAAAAACTGTTTTTT
CDR3: CASSGRTGVEKLFF
D: TRBD1
size: NA
V: TRBV2
length: 14
J: TRBJ1-4

DNA: TGTGCCAGTCTGAATTCAGATTTGAAGACCCAGTACTTC
CDR3: CASLNSDLKTQYF
D: NA
size: NA
V: TRBV11-3
length: 13
J: TRBJ2-5

DNA: TGTGCCAGTACACGTGGGGGGGCGGAAGATACGCAGTATTTT
CDR3: CASTRGGAEDTQYF
D: NA
size: NA
V: TRBV7-2
length: 14
J: TRBJ2-3